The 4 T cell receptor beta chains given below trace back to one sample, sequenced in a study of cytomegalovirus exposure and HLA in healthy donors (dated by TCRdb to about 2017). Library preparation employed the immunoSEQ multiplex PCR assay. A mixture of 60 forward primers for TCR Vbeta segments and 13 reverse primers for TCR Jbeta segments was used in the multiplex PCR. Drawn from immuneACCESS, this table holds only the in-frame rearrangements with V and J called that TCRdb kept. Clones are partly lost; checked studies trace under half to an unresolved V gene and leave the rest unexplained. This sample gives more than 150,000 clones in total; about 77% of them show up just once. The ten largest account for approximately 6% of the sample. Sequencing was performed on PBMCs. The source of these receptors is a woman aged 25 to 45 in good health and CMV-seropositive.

CDR3 protein: CASRRSSNTGELFF. In DNA, the CDR3 is TGTGCTAGCCGTCGGAGTTCGAACACCGGGGAGCTGTTTTTT. The V call is TRBV7-7, the J call TRBJ2-2; D unclear. The CDR3 extends over 14 amino acids. Germline assignment: CDR1 SSHAT and CDR2 FNYEAQ (reference sequence).

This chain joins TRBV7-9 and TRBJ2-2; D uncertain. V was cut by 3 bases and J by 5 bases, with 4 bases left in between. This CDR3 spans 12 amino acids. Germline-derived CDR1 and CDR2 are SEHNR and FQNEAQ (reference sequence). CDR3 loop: CASSFVTGELFF. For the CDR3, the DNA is TGTGCCAGCAGCTTCGTTACCGGGGAGCTGTTTTTT.

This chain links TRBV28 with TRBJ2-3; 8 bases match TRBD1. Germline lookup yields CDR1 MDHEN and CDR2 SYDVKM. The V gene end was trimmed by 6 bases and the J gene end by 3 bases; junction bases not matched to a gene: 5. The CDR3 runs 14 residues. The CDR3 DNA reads TGTGCCAGCAGACAGGGGGAAAGGACAGATACGCAGTATTTT. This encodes CASRQGERTDTQYF.

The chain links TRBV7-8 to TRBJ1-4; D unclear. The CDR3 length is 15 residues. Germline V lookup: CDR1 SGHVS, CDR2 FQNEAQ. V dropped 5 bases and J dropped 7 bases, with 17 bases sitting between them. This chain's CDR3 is CASSPDGVRGEKLFF. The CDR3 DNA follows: TGTGCCAGCAGCCCCGACGGGGTTCGGGGTGAAAAACTGTTTTTT.